These 11 T cell receptor beta chains originate from one sample sequenced in a study of cytomegalovirus exposure and HLA in healthy donors. The PCR contained 60 Vbeta and 13 Jbeta primers. Generated by immunoSEQ multiplex PCR, the TCRdb table keeps only in-frame clones and is missing some. The sample shows around 200,000 clones, roughly 78% of them seen only once. What was sequenced was PBMCs. Receptor source: a boy aged 5-17 years in good health and CMV-seronegative.

The chain joins TRBV6-4 to TRBJ2-1, with a weak D call TRBD1 (5 bases). Trimming stripped 5 bases from V and 0 bases from J, with 11 bases between. CDR1 MRHNA and CDR2 SNTAGT come from the germline V gene. CDR3 length equals 15 residues. The CDR3 DNA reads TGTGCCAGCAGTCAGGGTTCGAGCTCCTACAATGAGCAGTTCTTC. Amino acids: CASSQGSSSYNEQFF.

Worth noting for this clone: Within the sample, other DNA sequences also encode this same CDR3. The V and J genes are TRBV4-1 and TRBJ2-1; weak D call: TRBD1 (5 bases). Looked up from germline, CDR1 is MGHRA and CDR2 is YSYEKL. The CDR3 is 12 amino acids. Trimming removed 0 bases from V and 10 bases from J, with 7 bases in between. CDR3 DNA sequence: TGCGCCAGCAGCCAAGAAAGGGGAGAGCAGTTCTTC. Residues: CASSQERGEQFF.

This sequence joins TRBV11-3 and TRBJ1-1, with D perhaps matching TRBD1 (5 bases). The CDR3 runs 14 residues. The V gene's germline CDR1 is SGHNT and CDR2 YENEEA. V was cut by 5 bases and J by 2 bases, with 12 bases left in between. CDR3 sequence: CASSRTRVNTEAFF. The CDR3 DNA is TGTGCCAGCAGCCGTACCAGGGTCAACACTGAAGCTTTCTTT.

V gene TRBV7-3 combines with J gene TRBJ1-5; D uncertain. This CDR3 has 15 amino acids. CDR1 and CDR2 from the germline V gene are SGHTA and FQGTGA. Trimming cost V 3 bases and J 5 bases, with 14 bases left between them. The CDR3 sequence: CASSLTAAAHQPQHF. The CDR3 DNA reads TGTGCCAGCAGCTTGACGGCGGCCGCCCATCAGCCCCAGCATTTT.

This clone showed up just a few times. The chain combines TRBV9 with TRBJ1-2; D gene unclear. V shed 0 bases and J shed 4 bases, with 10 bases lying between them. There are 14 residues in the CDR3. In germline, CDR1 is SGDLS, CDR2 YYNGEE. In DNA form, the CDR3 reads TGTGCCAGCAGCGTAGACCCAGAAACCTATGGCTACACCTTC. Its translation: CASSVDPETYGYTF.

The rearrangement uses TRBV11-2 and TRBJ2-2; D gene ambiguous. The CDR3 is 12 residues long. The germline V gene has CDR1 SGHAT and CDR2 FQNNGV. V dropped 1 base and J dropped 6 bases, with 3 bases sitting between them. The CDR3 reads CASSLGPGELFF. In nucleotides, the CDR3 is TGTGCCAGCAGCTTAGGGCCCGGGGAGCTGTTTTTT.

The chain links TRBV11-3 to TRBJ1-1, with no clear D. This CDR3 has 12 amino acids. Trimming left V 2 bases short and J 3 bases short, with 4 bases between. Germline V lookup: CDR1 SGHNT, CDR2 YENEEA. The CDR3 protein is CASSLRDTEAFF. CDR3 nucleotides: TGTGCCAGCAGCTTAAGAGACACTGAAGCTTTCTTT. The full variable domain, rest sourced from reference TRBV11-3 and TRBJ1-1, is EAGVVQSPRYKIIEKKQPVAFWCNPISGHNTLYWYLQNLGQGPELLIRYENEEAVDDSQLPKDRFSAERLKGVDSTLKIQPAELGDSAVYLCASSLRDTEAFFGQGTRLTVV.

The V gene is TRBV5-4, the J gene TRBJ1-1; TRBD1 might be the D (5 bases). CDR3 length: 15 amino acids. Germline V lookup: CDR1 SGHNT, CDR2 YYREEE (reference sequence). V was trimmed by 4 bases and J by 1 base, leaving 14 bases between them. The CDR3 DNA sequence: TGTGCCAGCAGCCCCCCTGGGGCACCGAACACTGAAGCTTTCTTT. As protein: CASSPPGAPNTEAFF.

V usage is TRBV9 and J usage is TRBJ2-5; TRBD2 agrees at 12 bases. Germline V CDR1 and CDR2: SGDLS, YYNGEE. V shed 3 bases and J 5 bases; nucleotides not matched to a gene: 2. This CDR3 contains 14 residues. The chain's CDR3 is CASSDGTSGETQYF. CDR3 nucleotide sequence: TGTGCCAGCAGCGACGGGACTAGCGGGGAGACCCAGTACTTC.

The chain recombines TRBV4-2 with TRBJ1-5; a weak D match, TRBD1 (6 bases). V lost 0 bases, J lost 5 bases, and 14 bases lay in between. From germline, CDR1 is LGHNA and CDR2 YNFKEQ. The CDR3 totals 16 residues. In DNA form, the CDR3 reads TGTGCCAGCAGCCAAGAAGGGACATCGAAGTATCAGCCCCAGCATTTT. Its translation: CASSQEGTSKYQPQHF.

The DNA of the CDR3 is TGTGCCAGCAGTTTATCGACGACTATGTGGTACAATGAGCAGTTCTTC. Translated: CASSLSTTMWYNEQFF. The J gene is TRBJ2-1, the V gene TRBV27; possibly TRBD2 for D (5 bases). CDR3 length: 16 residues. The germline CDR1 and CDR2 sequences are MNHEY and SMNVEV (reference sequence). Between the trimmed V and J ends, which lost 0 bases and 4 bases, there was a span of 13 bases.